These T cell receptor beta chains were read from a single sample in a study of control samples from healthy donors and cancer patients. Clones were sequenced by immunoSEQ multiplex PCR, and TCRdb holds only the in-frame ones, with some missing. The data contain 170,000 or so clones, around 96% of them singletons. The specimen was blood. These receptors all come from a woman in her thirties or forties in good health. CDR3s include the opening cysteine and the closing phenylalanine or tryptophan. Fields, in order: clone size, V gene, J gene, D gene, CDR3 protein, CDR3 DNA. A D gene is named only where the DNA matches it firmly. Clone size is not always given. Where it is, it says once, few, many or a class for expanded clones.

size: few
V: TRBV6-2/TRBV6-3
J: TRBJ1-5
D: TRBD1
CDR3: CASSTRDRGGQPQHF
DNA: TGTGCCAGCAGTACCCGGGACAGGGGAGGTCAGCCCCAGCATTTT

size: NA
V: TRBV19
J: TRBJ2-7
D: NA
CDR3: CASSSGNEQYF
DNA: TGTGCCAGTAGTTCGGGGAACGAGCAGTACTTC

size: NA
V: TRBV7-2
J: TRBJ2-7
D: TRBD1
CDR3: CASSLTGGLTYEQYF
DNA: TGTGCCAGCAGCTTAACAGGGGGTTTAACCTACGAGCAGTACTTC

size: NA
V: TRBV7-2
J: TRBJ1-2
D: NA
CDR3: CASSPRNAYGYTF
DNA: TGTGCCAGCAGCCCCCGCAACGCCTATGGCTACACCTTC

size: NA
V: TRBV6-5
J: TRBJ1-6
D: NA
CDR3: CASSLGVRDSPLHF
DNA: TGTGCCAGCAGCTTGGGGGTGAGGGATTCACCCCTCCACTTT

size: few
V: TRBV5-6
J: TRBJ1-5
D: TRBD1
CDR3: CASSLGTGIGDQPQHF
DNA: TGTGCCAGCAGCTTGGGGACAGGGATAGGAGATCAGCCCCAGCATTTT

size: NA
V: TRBV5-1
J: TRBJ1-3
D: TRBD1
CDR3: CASSLGQGRNSGNTIYF
DNA: TGCGCCAGCAGCTTAGGACAGGGGCGAAACTCTGGAAACACCATATATTTT

size: once
V: TRBV5-1
J: TRBJ1-2
D: TRBD1
CDR3: CASSVRTGGDYGYTF
DNA: TGCGCCAGCAGCGTAAGGACAGGGGGTGACTATGGCTACACCTTC

size: NA
V: TRBV11-2
J: TRBJ2-5
D: NA
CDR3: CATSSPGGWETQYF
DNA: TGTGCCACTTCATCCCCCGGCGGATGGGAGACCCAGTACTTC

size: NA
V: TRBV19
J: TRBJ1-2
D: NA
CDR3: CASSLENYGYTF
DNA: TGTGCCAGTAGTTTAGAAAACTATGGCTACACCTTC

size: NA
V: TRBV6-5
J: TRBJ2-5
D: NA
CDR3: CASSYRTGIQETQYF
DNA: TGTGCCAGCAGTTACCGCACAGGGATCCAAGAGACCCAGTACTTC

size: NA
V: TRBV9
J: TRBJ1-1
D: NA
CDR3: CASSPLVRGSEAFF
DNA: TGTGCCAGCAGCCCCTTGGTAAGGGGGTCCGAAGCTTTCTTT

size: NA
V: TRBV7-3
J: TRBJ1-1
D: TRBD1
CDR3: CASSHDRETEAFF
DNA: TGTGCCAGCAGCCACGACAGGGAGACTGAAGCTTTCTTT

size: NA
V: TRBV6-5
J: TRBJ1-1
D: NA
CDR3: CASSYFGGRDTEAFF
DNA: TGTGCCAGCAGTTACTTTGGGGGGCGAGACACTGAAGCTTTCTTT

size: NA
V: TRBV5-1
J: TRBJ1-2
D: NA
CDR3: CASSAKGDYGYTF
DNA: TGCGCCAGCAGCGCTAAGGGGGACTATGGCTACACCTTC